Here is one T cell receptor (beta chain) with its context. Its antigen is as yet unknown. This entry belongs to a study of T cell responses to AZD1222 COVID-19 vaccine. Background on the study: Second doses were pooled across both intervals (about 4 or about 12 weeks). Study results and limitations: Researchers took repertoire samples only after the peak T cell response had come. Donor demographics were predominantly white British with a female majority; clonal diversity may be underestimated.

Germline CDR1 reads KGHSH; CDR2 reads LQKENI. The CDR3 is 14 amino acids. Unmatched junction bases numbered 0, after V lost 2 bases and J lost 4 bases. Measured with immunoSEQ multiplex PCR; TCRdb has only the in-frame clones, and not every one. The sample records 150,000 to 200,000 clones, roughly 92% being singletons. This chain joins TRBV18 and TRBJ1-1; 11 bases fit TRBD1. The source material was peripheral blood, sampled on day 0 of AZD1222 vaccination. The source of this sequence is an adult in good health. The chain's CDR3 is CASSPGTGGTEAFF. The CDR3, as DNA: TGTGCCAGCTCACCAGGGACAGGGGGCACTGAAGCTTTCTTT.